Following are 22 T cell receptor beta chains from one sample sequenced in a study of T cells in Graves' hyperthyroidism and ophthalmopathy. The investigators amplified TCR beta CDR3 regions from RNA transcripts. RT-PCR in the first round (using the HTBI primer set) targeted the TCR CDR3. TCRdb reprocessed the multiplex PCR reads via MiXCR and lists one record per CDR3 protein. The repertoire consists of about 840,000 distinct CDR3 sequences, with approximately 40% occurring once and the leading ten covering around 10%. The sequenced material came from blood. These receptors were collected from a young man with Graves' hyperthyroidism.

This clonotype showed up just a few times. The genes are TRBV7-9 and TRBJ2-2, with 12 positions matching TRBD2. V trimming: 2 bases; J trimming: 7 bases; junction bases outside the gene matches: 5. This CDR3 is built from 16 residues. Germline CDR1 reads SEHNR; CDR2 reads FQNEAQ (reference sequence). CDR3 residues: CASSLSSGRAHGELFF. The CDR3, as DNA: TGTGCCAGCAGCTTATCTAGCGGGAGGGCTCACGGGGAGCTGTTTTTT.

The J gene is TRBJ2-2, the V gene TRBV7-2, with TRBD2 matching 9 bases. CDR1 and CDR2 (germline): SGHTA, FQGNSA. J gave up 7 bases and V 3 bases, and 9 bases lay outside the gene matches. This CDR3 has 16 residues. The CDR3 bases are TGTGCCAGCAGCTTGCCGGCGGGAGGGCCGAGCGGGGAGCTGTTTTTT. Amino acids: CASSLPAGGPSGELFF. Full variable domain (outside the CDR3, taken from reference TRBV7-2 and TRBJ2-2): GAGVSQSPSNKVTEKGKDVELRCDPISGHTALYWYRQSLGQGLEFLIYFQGNSAPDKSGLPSDRFSAERTGGSVSTLTIQRTQQEDSAVYLCASSLPAGGPSGELFFGEGSRLTVL.

The chain joins TRBV9 to TRBJ1-1; D unresolved. Germline CDR1 and CDR2: SGDLS and YYNGEE. Trimming pared 4 bases from V and 1 base from J, leaving 11 bases between. The CDR3 runs 14 residues. CDR3 region: CASSPLNRNTEAFF. CDR3 in DNA: TGTGCCAGCAGCCCACTTAACAGGAACACTGAAGCTTTCTTT.

The chain links TRBV6-4 to TRBJ2-5; TRBD2 agrees at 10 bases. Germline V gene data show CDR1 as MRHNA and CDR2 as SNTAGT. Germline trimming cut 3 bases from V and 5 bases from J; bases unmatched to any gene: 9. The length of the CDR3 is 16 residues. For the CDR3, the DNA is TGTGCCAGCAGTGAAGCACCAGCGGGGGGGAGGGAGACCCAGTACTTC. Translation gives CASSEAPAGGRETQYF.

This clonotype was seen a handful of times. V gene TRBV4-1 combines with J gene TRBJ1-2; D may be TRBD1 (6 bases). CDR3 length equals 14 residues. CDR1 and CDR2 (germline): MGHRA, YSYEKL. The V gene lost 0 bases and the J gene lost 4 bases, with 9 bases spanning the gap. Written as DNA, the CDR3 is TGCGCCAGCAGCCAAGACGGGGGCACCTATGGCTACACCTTC. This sequence encodes CASSQDGGTYGYTF.

As to this clonotype: The junction does not match germline at one end; this may be a read error. CDR3 sequence: CASSEIDGSGYTF. For the CDR3, the DNA is TGTGCCAGCAGTGAAATTGACGGCAGCGGCTACACCTTC. The chain uses TRBV10-3 and TRBJ1-2; D call uncertain. The V gene's germline CDR1 is ENHRY and CDR2 SYGVKD. This CDR3 is 13 amino acids long.

The chain uses TRBV7-9 and TRBJ1-1; TRBD1 matches at 7 bases. V was pared by 3 bases and J by 10 bases, with 11 bases of the junction left unmatched. Germline lookup yields CDR1 SEHNR and CDR2 FQNEAQ (reference sequence). This CDR3 spans 14 amino acids. The CDR3 DNA reads TGTGCCAGCAGCTTTCGAGGGGACCCAGGGGGAGCTTTCTTT. This codes for CASSFRGDPGGAFF.

This clonotype turned up a few times. The chain uses TRBV5-1 and TRBJ1-2; a possible D gene is TRBD1 (6 bases). The CDR3 runs 14 residues. Germline loops: CDR1 SGHRS, CDR2 YFSETQ. The V end was cut by 2 bases, the J end by 5 bases, with 13 bases between. The CDR3 here is CASSFTGQSYGYTF. The CDR3 DNA is TGCGCCAGCAGCTTTACCGGACAGAGTTATGGCTACACCTTC.

This clonotype was detected many times. The CDR3 reads CASSLALGQTQYF. CDR3 bases: TGTGCCAGCAGCTTAGCGTTGGGGCAGACCCAGTACTTC. The chain links TRBV7-2 to TRBJ2-5; D might be TRBD1 (5 bases). This CDR3 spans 13 amino acids. V was trimmed by 0 bases and J by 6 bases, leaving 8 bases between them. Germline V gene sequence: CDR1 SGHTA, CDR2 FQGNSA.

In this sample, this clonotype turned up many times. This chain links TRBV7-6 with TRBJ2-5, with D unclear. The CDR3 extends over 14 amino acids. Germline assignment: CDR1 SGHVS and CDR2 FNYEAQ. Trimming took 5 bases from V and 2 from J, leaving 12 bases between them. This CDR3 is CASSPMGAQETQYF. The CDR3 nucleotides read TGTGCCAGCAGCCCAATGGGCGCACAAGAGACCCAGTACTTC.

V is TRBV29-1 and J is TRBJ2-3; 13 bases match TRBD2. The CDR3 is 14 amino acids. From germline, CDR1 is SQVTM and CDR2 ANQGSEA. V gave up 8 bases and J gave up 2 bases; unmatched junction bases: 4. The CDR3 is CSLGLAGATDTQYF. In nucleotides, the CDR3 is TGCAGCTTAGGACTAGCGGGAGCCACAGATACGCAGTATTTT.

This clonotype occurred many times. The chain uses TRBV10-1 and TRBJ1-4; no definite D call. This CDR3 is 11 amino acids long. V dropped 7 bases and J dropped 4 bases, with 4 bases sitting between them. Per germline, CDR1 WNHNN and CDR2 SYGVQD (reference sequence). The CDR3 here is CASNGNEKLFF. The CDR3 DNA reads TGCGCCAGCAACGGTAATGAAAAACTGTTTTTT.

This clonotype was counted many times. The chain uses TRBV7-2 and TRBJ1-6; a possible D gene is TRBD1 (6 bases). This CDR3 is built from 15 residues. V lost 3 bases, J lost 10 bases, and 16 bases lay in between. CDR1 and CDR2 from the germline V gene are SGHTA and FQGNSA. CDR3 sequence: CASSFNQQGESPLHF. The CDR3 bases are TGTGCCAGCAGCTTCAATCAACAGGGAGAGTCACCCCTCCACTTT. Drawing the rest from reference TRBV7-2 and TRBJ1-6, the complete variable domain is GAGVSQSPSNKVTEKGKDVELRCDPISGHTALYWYRQSLGQGLEFLIYFQGNSAPDKSGLPSDRFSAERTGGSVSTLTIQRTQQEDSAVYLCASSFNQQGESPLHFGNGTRLTVT.

This clonotype was seen ten or more times. The chain employs TRBV7-9 and TRBJ1-1, with TRBD1 identical over 7 bases. Germline CDR1 SEHNR, CDR2 FQNEAQ (reference sequence). CDR3 size: 14 residues. The V gene end was trimmed by 6 bases and the J gene end by 2 bases; junction bases not matched to a gene: 6. This CDR3 reads CASRVDRLNTEAFF. For the CDR3, the DNA is TGTGCCAGCAGGGTGGACAGGCTAAACACTGAAGCTTTCTTT.

This clonotype was picked up many times. The chain recombines TRBV19 with TRBJ1-2; D is possibly TRBD1 (5 bases). This CDR3 has 14 residues. Germline assignment: CDR1 LNHDA and CDR2 SQIVND (reference sequence). V lost 5 bases and J 4 bases, leaving 14 bases between the germline ends. DNA of the CDR3: TGTGCCAGTAGTCGGGACTGGACTGTCTATGGCTACACCTTC. Translating it yields CASSRDWTVYGYTF.

V is TRBV20-1 and J is TRBJ1-2; tentatively, D is TRBD1 (6 bases). The CDR3 runs to 10 residues. CDR1 is DFQATT, CDR2 SNEGSKA, per germline (reference sequence). The CDR3 nucleotides read TGCAGCTCACCAGGGGAGGGCTACACCTTC. It yields the protein CSSPGEGYTF.

This chain connects TRBV19 to TRBJ1-1; TRBD1 matches at 8 bases. After removal of 5 bases from V and 6 bases from J, the junction contained 14 bases not matched to a gene. The CDR3 sequence is 16 residues long. The germline V gene encodes CDR1 LNHDA and CDR2 SQIVND (reference sequence). CDR3 DNA sequence: TGTGCCAGTAGTCCCCGGACAGGGCGGAAGGTGGCTGAAGCTTTCTTT. It is translated as CASSPRTGRKVAEAFF.

Ten or more counts support this clonotype. V and J are TRBV19 and TRBJ1-5; 7 bases align to TRBD1. Per germline, CDR1 LNHDA and CDR2 SQIVND (reference sequence). V shed 10 bases and J 5 bases; nucleotides not matched to a gene: 14. CDR3 length: 15 amino acids. CDR3 coding DNA: TGTGCCACTACGACGACAGGGAGTGCGCATCAGCCCCAGCATTTT. The encoded protein is CATTTTGSAHQPQHF.

The chain joins TRBV5-1 to TRBJ1-5; 8 bases map to TRBD1. CDR1 and CDR2 from the germline V gene are SGHRS and YFSETQ. Unmatched junction bases numbered 2, after V lost 0 bases and J lost 3 bases. This CDR3 is built from 15 residues. The CDR3, as DNA: TGCGCCAGCAGCTTGGCAGGGGGCCCCAATCAGCCCCAGCATTTT. It yields the protein CASSLAGGPNQPQHF.

The chain employs TRBV2 and TRBJ1-3; 7 positions match TRBD1. Unmatched junction bases numbered 15, after V lost 7 bases and J lost 3 bases. CDR1 is SNHLY and CDR2 is FYNNEI in the germline V gene. The CDR3 is 17 amino acids. CDR3 sequence reads: CASIGGITGEDGNTIYF. The CDR3 region has the DNA TGTGCCAGCATCGGGGGGATAACAGGGGAGGATGGAAACACCATATATTTT.

The chain combines TRBV5-4 with TRBJ1-1, with D perhaps TRBD1 (5 bases). The V end was cut by 4 bases, the J end by 1 base, with 11 bases between. The CDR3 is 14 amino acids. Germline V gives CDR1 SGHNT, CDR2 YYREEE (reference sequence). In DNA form, the CDR3 reads TGTGCCAGCAGCAACGGACACCCGAACACTGAAGCTTTCTTT. This sequence encodes CASSNGHPNTEAFF. Full variable domain (rest looked up from reference TRBV5-4 and TRBJ1-1): ETGVTQSPTHLIKTRGQQVTLRCSSQSGHNTVSWYQQALGQGPQFIFQYYREEENGRGNFPPRFSGLQFPNYSSELNVNALELDDSALYLCASSNGHPNTEAFFGQGTRLTVV.

This clonotype was detected ten times or more. V is TRBV19 and J is TRBJ1-2; 8 nucleotides align to TRBD1. With 9 bases clipped from V and 6 bases from J, the junction kept 9 bases outside the gene matches. CDR1 is LNHDA, CDR2 SQIVND, per germline (reference sequence). This CDR3 has 13 residues. This CDR3 reads CASSPTGEDGYTF. The CDR3 coding sequence is TGTGCCAGCTCCCCGACAGGGGAGGATGGCTACACCTTC.